Shown below are 16 T cell receptor beta chains from a single sample sequenced in a study of tumor-infiltrating lymphocytes in oesophageal squamous cell carcinoma (dated by TCRdb to the mid-2010s). Receptor libraries were prepared by PCR. TCRdb records Illumina HiSeq 2000 as the sequencer. TCRdb cleaned the public reads at Q25 with fastp, built clones with MiXCR and kept in-frame beta chains. Rows are unified per CDR3 protein, each entry keeping the most common DNA and genes. The sample includes over 10,000 distinct CDR3 sequences, with roughly 50% observed a single time. The ten largest clones capture about 28% of the sample. Sequencing used esophageal tumor tissue. These receptors originate from a female donor with esophageal squamous cell carcinoma.

This clonotype was seen ten or more times. This rearrangement joins TRBV28 to TRBJ1-6; 7 bases align to TRBD1. The CDR3 covers 13 residues. V shed 8 bases and J 9 bases; nucleotides not matched to a gene: 7. In germline, CDR1 is MDHEN, CDR2 SYDVKM. The CDR3 protein is CASWSGGVSPLHF. The CDR3 region has the DNA TGTGCCAGCTGGTCAGGGGGGGTTTCACCCCTCCACTTT.

This clonotype was seen just once. The chain employs TRBV5-1 and TRBJ2-4, with D possibly TRBD1 on 6 matching bases. The DNA end is more similar to TRBJ2-7, so the J call may be wrong. The germline V gene has CDR1 SGHRS and CDR2 YFSETQ. The CDR3 has 14 residues. CDR3 sequence reads: CASSLGVAGDEQYF. The DNA of the CDR3 is TGCGCCAGCAGCTTAGGTGTTGCAGGGGACGAGCAGTACTTC.

The J gene is TRBJ2-7, the V gene TRBV7-6; D is uncertain. The CDR3 extends over 12 amino acids. V was trimmed by 1 base and J by 7 bases, leaving 8 bases between them. The V gene's germline CDR1 is SGHVS and CDR2 FNYEAQ. CDR3 in DNA: TGTGCCAGCAGCTTAGGTATGAATGAGCAGTACTTC. Its translation is CASSLGMNEQYF. The complete variable domain, with remaining parts taken from reference TRBV7-6 and TRBJ2-7, reads GAGVSQSPRYKVTKRGQDVALRCDPISGHVSLYWYRQALGQGPEFLTYFNYEAQQDKSGLPNDRFSAERPEGSISTLTIQRTEQRDSAMYRCASSLGMNEQYFGPGTRLTVT.

The chain combines TRBV7-3 with TRBJ2-6; the match to TRBD1 covers 10 bases. The J call may be mistaken, given a closer DNA end match to TRBJ2-1. From germline, CDR1 is SGHTA and CDR2 FQGTGA. CDR3 length equals 15 residues. The CDR3 nucleotides are TGTGCCAGCAGCACCACCGGGACAGGGGATAATGAGCAGTTCTTC. Translating gives CASSTTGTGDNEQFF.

V gene TRBV6-9 combines with J gene TRBJ2-4; tentatively, D is TRBD1 (6 bases). V shed 3 bases and J shed 8 bases, with 14 bases lying between them. CDR3 size: 14 residues. Germline CDR1 and CDR2: MNHGY and SVAAGI. CDR3 region: CASSYVPGADIQYF. The CDR3 DNA follows: TGTGCCAGCAGTTACGTCCCAGGGGCGGACATTCAGTACTTC.

The chain combines TRBV7-4 with TRBJ2-1; 9 positions agree with TRBD2. Near its end, the DNA agrees better with TRBJ2-7, so the J call may be wrong. Germline V gene lookup returns CDR1 SGHVT and CDR2 SQSDAQ. This CDR3 contains 13 residues. CDR3 sequence reads: CASSPLAGASQYF. CDR3 sequence (DNA): TGTGCCAGCTCCCCCTTAGCGGGAGCGTCGCAGTACTTC.

The J gene is TRBJ2-1, the V gene TRBV7-6; perhaps TRBD1 as D (6 bases). The DNA end lines up better with TRBJ2-7; the J call may be wrong. Germline V gives CDR1 SGHVS, CDR2 FNYEAQ. The CDR3 consists of 14 residues. The CDR3 DNA reads TGTGCCAGCAGCCTCAGGGGTAACCTGGGGGAGCAGTACTTC. It encodes CASSLRGNLGEQYF.

This chain connects TRBV28 to TRBJ1-6; D perhaps matches TRBD1 (5 bases). The J call may be in error: the DNA end matches TRBJ1-5 better. Germline V lookup: CDR1 MDHEN, CDR2 SYDVKM. The CDR3 has 16 amino acids. The DNA for the CDR3 is TGTGCCAGCAGTTTAACCCGAGGGAGGGGAAATCAGCCCCAGCATTTT. The encoded protein is CASSLTRGRGNQPQHF.

The chain uses TRBV5-1 and TRBJ2-1, with D possibly being TRBD1 (5 bases). Matching the DNA end better, TRBJ2-7 makes the J call doubtful. The CDR3 loop spans 11 amino acids. CDR1 SGHRS and CDR2 YFSETQ come from the germline V gene. CDR3 residues: CASSTGYEQYF. CDR3 sequence (DNA): TGCGCCAGCAGCACAGGCTACGAGCAGTACTTC.

This clonotype occurred a few times. The chain has TRBV7-2 and TRBJ2-3; D perhaps matches TRBD1 (6 bases). V was clipped by 5 bases and J by 2 bases, with 11 bases between them. This CDR3 is 14 amino acids long. Germline V lookup: CDR1 SGHTA, CDR2 FQGNSA. CDR3 in amino acids: CASSLRTDTDTQYF. The CDR3 DNA follows: TGTGCCAGCAGCCTAAGGACAGACACAGATACGCAGTATTTT.

This clonotype was seen many times. Given the absence of the conserved phenylalanine or tryptophan at the CDR3 end, a read error is likely. Because the CDR3's place on the DNA is in doubt, the DNA is left out and the CDR3 is given as listed by TCRdb. This chain uses TRBV12-3 or TRBV12-4 with TRBJ2-1; the D segment call TRBD2 is taken from the table without a DNA check. The CDR3 comprises 9 residues, both ends counted. The chain's CDR3 is CASSFGETS.

The table lists this clonotype with a few counts. V and J are TRBV7-9 and TRBJ1-1; 9 nucleotides match TRBD1. The junction had 7 bases not matched to a gene; V was cut back by 6 bases and J by 11 bases. Germline loops: CDR1 SEHNR, CDR2 FQNEAQ (reference sequence). The CDR3 extends over 12 amino acids. CDR3 in amino acids: CASRDGQGPAFF. The DNA of the CDR3 is TGTGCCAGCAGGGACGGACAGGGGCCGGCTTTCTTT. The full variable domain, rest sourced from reference TRBV7-9 and TRBJ1-1, is DTGVSQNPRHKITKRGQNVTFRCDPISEHNRLYWYRQTLGQGPEFLTYFQNEAQLEKSRLLSDRFSAERPKGSFSTLEIQRTEQGDSAMYLCASRDGQGPAFFGQGTRLTVV.

CDR3 loop: CASSPRTGANYGYTF. The DNA of the CDR3 is TGTGCCAGCAGCCCCAGGACAGGGGCTAACTATGGCTACACCTTC. The gene calls are TRBV4-2 and TRBJ2-7; 9 bases line up with TRBD1. The J call may be wrong; the DNA end is better matched by TRBJ1-2. The germline V gene has CDR1 LGHNA and CDR2 YNFKEQ. The CDR3 totals 15 residues.

The J gene is TRBJ2-1, the V gene TRBV7-6, with 7 positions matching TRBD2. Gene TRBJ2-5 matches the end of the DNA better, so the J call may be wrong. Germline CDR1 SGHVS, CDR2 FNYEAQ. The CDR3 consists of 14 residues. The CDR3 loop reads CASSPGTKQETQYF. The CDR3 DNA reads TGTGCCAGCAGCCCCGGGACTAAACAAGAGACCCAGTACTTC.

The chain recombines TRBV7-3 with TRBJ2-6, with D unclear. The DNA end lines up better with TRBJ2-7; the J call may be wrong. The CDR3 sequence is 12 residues long. The germline CDR1 and CDR2 sequences are SGHTA and FQGTGA. CDR3 coding DNA: TGTGCCAGCAGCGTTATCAGCAATGAGCAGTACTTC. It codes for CASSVISNEQYF.

The rearrangement links TRBV7-6 to TRBJ2-5; TRBD2 agrees at 14 bases. V shed 5 bases, J shed 1 base, and the junction held 6 bases outside the gene matches. The CDR3 consists of 17 residues. Germline V CDR1 and CDR2: SGHVS, FNYEAQ. CDR3 sequence: CASSVGLAGGGQETQYF. CDR3 DNA: TGTGCCAGCAGCGTAGGACTAGCGGGAGGAGGCCAAGAGACCCAGTACTTC. Full variable domain (rest looked up from reference TRBV7-6 and TRBJ2-5): GAGVSQSPRYKVTKRGQDVALRCDPISGHVSLYWYRQALGQGPEFLTYFNYEAQQDKSGLPNDRFSAERPEGSISTLTIQRTEQRDSAMYRCASSVGLAGGGQETQYFGPGTRLLVL.